The 20 T cell receptor beta chains below all came from one sample that was sequenced in a study of cytomegalovirus exposure and HLA in healthy donors (dated by TCRdb to the late 2010s). The method behind the library was the immunoSEQ multiplex PCR assay. TCRdb stores this immuneACCESS table with in-frame sequences only. Part of the clones is absent; in the studies checked, under half of the shortfall reflects unresolved V genes, and no reason is known for the rest. This sample has 90,000 to 100,000 clones in its table, and roughly 87% of those were observed once. 5.5% to 7.5% of the sample is taken by the ten largest. Sequencing was done on a sample of PBMCs. The receptor set was obtained from a man aged 18 to 29 in good health and CMV-seropositive.

V gene TRBV18 combines with J gene TRBJ2-1; 9 bases are a match to TRBD1. V lost 4 bases to trimming and J lost 0 bases; unmatched junction nucleotides: 7. Germline V lookup: CDR1 KGHSH, CDR2 LQKENI. CDR3 size: 17 residues. The CDR3 spells CASSLRDREPSYNEQFF. Here the CDR3 DNA reads TGTGCCAGCTCACTGCGGGACAGGGAACCCTCCTACAATGAGCAGTTCTTC.

The chain is built from TRBV7-6 and TRBJ1-5, with TRBD1 identical over 9 bases. With V trimmed by 1 base and J by 6 bases, 13 bases remained unmatched. There are 18 residues in the CDR3. Per the germline V gene, CDR1 is SGHVS and CDR2 is FNYEAQ. Written as DNA, the CDR3 is TGTGCCAGCAGCTTAGGAAGAGACAGGGGGGATAATAGTCAGCCCCAGCATTTT. This translates into CASSLGRDRGDNSQPQHF.

The chain joins TRBV2 to TRBJ2-2, with unresolved D. The germline V gene encodes CDR1 SNHLY and CDR2 FYNNEI. The CDR3 extends over 15 amino acids. V lost 4 bases and J lost 0, with 9 bases in between. CDR3 in DNA: TGTGCCAGCAGTGGACACCCTCCGAACACCGGGGAGCTGTTTTTT. Amino acids: CASSGHPPNTGELFF.

The chain couples TRBV5-4 to TRBJ2-1, with D unresolved. The CDR3 runs to 14 residues. Germline CDR1 and CDR2: SGHNT and YYREEE (reference sequence). V was cut by 4 bases and J by 0 bases, with 8 bases left in between. DNA of the CDR3: TGTGCCAGCAGCCCCACCAGCTCCTACAATGAGCAGTTCTTC. Amino acids: CASSPTSSYNEQFF.

V and J are TRBV11-1 and TRBJ2-7, with 12 bases matching TRBD2. CDR3 size: 15 residues. Germline V gene lookup returns CDR1 SGHAT and CDR2 FQDESV (reference sequence). V was clipped by 4 bases and J by 4 bases; unmatched bases: 5. The CDR3 reads CASSSVTSGSYEQYF. The CDR3 nucleotides read TGTGCCAGCAGCTCCGTGACTAGCGGGAGTTACGAGCAGTACTTC.

The chain recombines TRBV28 with TRBJ1-1; D remains unclear. Germline loops: CDR1 MDHEN, CDR2 SYDVKM. The CDR3 runs to 12 residues. The V and J ends lost 3 bases and 7 bases respectively, with 9 bases between them. Here the CDR3 DNA reads TGTGCCAGCAGTTTGCGGAGGGTTGAAGCTTTCTTT. This codes for CASSLRRVEAFF.

This chain connects TRBV29-1 to TRBJ2-1; perhaps TRBD1 as D (5 bases). Per the germline V gene, CDR1 is SQVTM and CDR2 is ANQGSEA. V lost 3 bases to trimming and J lost 5 bases, with 14 bases between them. CDR3 length equals 14 residues. CDR3 sequence: CSVDLRQLNNEQFF. The DNA of the CDR3 is TGCAGCGTTGATCTCCGACAGCTGAACAATGAGCAGTTCTTC.

The genes are TRBV5-4 and TRBJ2-1, with TRBD2 matching over 8 bases. Trimming cost V 4 bases and J 10 bases; bases outside gene matches: 13. This CDR3 is 15 amino acids long. Per germline, CDR1 SGHNT and CDR2 YYREEE (reference sequence). Here the CDR3 DNA reads TGTGCCAGCAGCCCCGGGACTAGTCGAGCAATGGAGCAGTTCTTC. Its translation: CASSPGTSRAMEQFF.

This clone occurred a few times. The rearrangement joins TRBV5-6 to TRBJ1-5, with 7 bases aligning to TRBD1. The trim removed 2 bases at V and 2 bases at J, leaving 4 bases unmatched. CDR3 length: 15 residues. Germline lookup yields CDR1 SGHDT and CDR2 YYEEEE. In nucleotides, the CDR3 is TGTGCCAGCAGCTTAAGGCAGGGGGGCAATCAGCCCCAGCATTTT. Translation: CASSLRQGGNQPQHF.

The V gene is TRBV11-3, the J gene TRBJ2-2; the D gene is possibly TRBD1 (5 bases). The V and J ends lost 8 bases and 4 bases respectively, with 17 bases between them. Germline lookup yields CDR1 SGHNT and CDR2 YENEEA. This CDR3 contains 15 residues. The CDR3 protein is CASGASVYATGELFF. In nucleotides, the CDR3 is TGTGCCAGCGGGGCTAGTGTTTATGCCACCGGGGAGCTGTTTTTT.

The chain links TRBV7-2 to TRBJ1-1; the D gene is possibly TRBD1 (6 bases). The CDR3 spans 12 residues. Trimming shortened V by 3 bases and J by 10 bases, and 12 bases separated the two germline ends. CDR1 and CDR2 (germline): SGHTA, FQGNSA. In DNA form, the CDR3 reads TGTGCCAGCAGCTTGACGCAGGGGACAGCTTTCTTT. Protein sequence: CASSLTQGTAFF.

The V call is TRBV2, the J call TRBJ2-3; weak D call: TRBD2 (5 bases). The CDR3 is 12 amino acids. The V and J ends lost 4 bases and 4 bases respectively, with 6 bases between them. Germline V gene sequence: CDR1 SNHLY, CDR2 FYNNEI. CDR3 in DNA: TGTGCCAGCAGTGGACTATCAGATACGCAGTATTTT. Its protein is CASSGLSDTQYF.

The chain uses TRBV7-8 and TRBJ2-4; tentatively, D is TRBD1 (6 bases). Trimming removed 4 bases from V and 3 bases from J, with 10 bases in between. The CDR3 totals 14 residues. The V gene's germline CDR1 is SGHVS and CDR2 FQNEAQ. CDR3 protein: CASSSPGDKNIQYF. The CDR3 bases are TGTGCCAGCAGCTCGCCAGGGGACAAAAACATTCAGTACTTC.

This sequence joins TRBV19 and TRBJ1-6; D is unclear. Trimming removed 3 bases from V and 5 bases from J, with 5 bases in between. The CDR3 has 13 amino acids. CDR1 LNHDA and CDR2 SQIVND come from the germline V gene (reference sequence). The DNA of the CDR3 is TGTGCCAGTAGTATGGCCAATAATTCACCCCTCCACTTT. Translated, it gives CASSMANNSPLHF.

This clone was counted only a few times. This chain connects TRBV18 to TRBJ1-6, with D hard to call. The V gene's germline CDR1 is KGHSH and CDR2 LQKENI. The CDR3 is made up of 16 amino acids. V lost 3 bases to trimming and J lost 0 bases, with 9 bases between them. CDR3: CASSPGEASYNSPLHF. The CDR3, as DNA: TGTGCCAGCTCACCTGGAGAGGCCTCCTATAATTCACCCCTCCACTTT.

This CDR3 reads CASSRGLLPYEQYF. CDR3 bases: TGCGCCAGCAGCCGGGGACTGCTACCCTACGAGCAGTACTTC. The rearrangement links TRBV4-1 to TRBJ2-7; weak D call: TRBD2 (6 bases). The germline V and J ends were trimmed by 4 bases and 2 bases, with 12 bases remaining between them. CDR3 length equals 14 residues. Germline CDR1 and CDR2: MGHRA and YSYEKL.

The V call is TRBV27, the J call TRBJ2-7; 8 positions match TRBD1. Trimming removed 0 bases from V and 2 bases from J; junction bases left unmatched: 6. This CDR3 is 16 amino acids long. CDR1 and CDR2 from the germline V gene are MNHEY and SMNVEV (reference sequence). CDR3 coding DNA: TGTGCCAGCAGTTTATCATTCGGGACAGGAACCTACGAGCAGTACTTC. It is translated as CASSLSFGTGTYEQYF.

In this sample, this clone turned up once. V gene TRBV29-1 combines with J gene TRBJ2-3; the match to TRBD2 covers 8 bases. The V gene's germline CDR1 is SQVTM and CDR2 ANQGSEA. V trimming: 8 bases; J trimming: 3 bases; junction bases outside the gene matches: 7. This CDR3 region has 13 residues. CDR3 coding DNA: TGCAGCCTTAAGGTAGCGGGGACAGATACGCAGTATTTT. It yields the protein CSLKVAGTDTQYF.

The chain couples TRBV19 to TRBJ2-1; 11 positions match TRBD2. V lost 3 bases to trimming and J lost 3 bases; unmatched junction nucleotides: 7. This CDR3 is built from 17 residues. CDR1 is LNHDA and CDR2 is SQIVND in the germline V gene (reference sequence). The CDR3 reads CASSIGLAGGYYNEQFF. The DNA for the CDR3 is TGTGCCAGTAGTATCGGTCTAGCGGGAGGATACTACAATGAGCAGTTCTTC.

This clone was observed a few times. The chain has TRBV15 and TRBJ1-5; D unresolved. The germline gives CDR1 LNHNV, CDR2 YYDKDF (reference sequence). This CDR3 is 12 amino acids long. The germline V and J ends were trimmed by 5 bases and 7 bases, with 9 bases remaining between them. The CDR3 region is CATSPGRQPQHF. In DNA, the CDR3 is TGTGCCACCAGCCCCGGTAGACAGCCCCAGCATTTT.